This T cell receptor (beta chain) stems from a study of cytomegalovirus exposure and HLA in healthy donors. Study at large: Of all 400 or so donors who were genotyped, roughly 81% belonged to the Caucasian-associated ancestry cluster.

Overall study results and limits: A later analysis reportedly identified an Asian-associated ancestry cluster as carrying fewer N-insertions than the roughly 700-donor mean. A later analysis found most CMV-associated TCR beta chains apparently HLA-restricted.

The PCR contained 60 Vbeta and 13 Jbeta primers. The protocol was immunoSEQ multiplex PCR, while the TCRdb copy is restricted to in-frame clones and leaves out a portion. The table has approximately 170,000 clones, approximately 88% seen once. Comments on this clone: Its antigen is not known.

Whereas donors were nominally healthy upon sampling, unrecorded immune exposures were probable. The germline gives CDR1 MDHEN, CDR2 SYDVKM. This CDR3 spans 15 amino acids. The germline V and J ends were trimmed by 3 bases and 8 bases, with 17 bases remaining between them. What was sequenced was PBMCs. This sequence originates from a boy aged 2 to 10 in good health and CMV-seronegative. V is TRBV28 and J is TRBJ2-1, with D uncertain. The CDR3 reads CASSFTIQKIDEQFF. The CDR3 DNA follows: TGTGCCAGCAGTTTTACGATCCAGAAAATCGATGAGCAGTTCTTC.